A selection of T cell receptor beta chains follows, all from one sample in a study of T cell changes during pregnancy in multiple sclerosis. Sequencing used immunoSEQ multiplex PCR; TCRdb keeps in-frame clones, though not all of them. Altogether 35,000 to 50,000 clones are present, approximately 92% being singletons, with the ten largest covering 0.55% to 0.85%. The source material was CD4+ T cells from peripheral blood mononuclear cells, sampled in the first trimester of pregnancy. The receptor source for this set is a female donor with multiple sclerosis, enrolled in a pregnancy study. Both conserved end residues are part of each CDR3. Each record gives: J gene, V gene, CDR3 protein.

TRBJ2-7 | TRBV10-3 | CAISEAGQGEQYF
TRBJ2-1 | TRBV6-1 | CASIPSGRGYIEQFF
TRBJ2-1 | TRBV11-2 | CASSLIRASGEQFF
TRBJ1-5 | TRBV27 | CASSRQRDRYNQPQHF
TRBJ2-7 | TRBV28 | CASTKIKSGLAVYEQYF
TRBJ2-7 | TRBV7-8 | CASSLARPSGPDLESYEQYF
TRBJ2-3 | TRBV7-8 | CASSLQTPVFTDTQYF
TRBJ1-5 | TRBV18 | CASSRQGANQPQHF
TRBJ2-3 | TRBV28 | CASSFAGSGTDTQYF
TRBJ1-4 | TRBV5-1 | CASSLVAGGGEKLFF
TRBJ1-5 | TRBV18 | CASSPSLTGSNQPQHF
TRBJ2-3 | TRBV6-5 | CASRGGSTDTQYF
TRBJ2-5 | TRBV5-1 | CASSRTGVIGETQYF
TRBJ2-2 | TRBV6-6 | CASSYLNTGELFF
TRBJ2-7 | TRBV7-8 | CASSSTSGRAYEQYF
TRBJ2-3 | TRBV4-3 | CASSQGRGRTDTQYF
TRBJ1-5 | TRBV15 | CATSSTRVGQPQHF
TRBJ2-1 | TRBV16 | CASSQTVGGRGKQFF
TRBJ2-1 | TRBV5-1 | CASSLVETYNEQFF
TRBJ2-7 | TRBV4-1 | CASSLERQFPYEQYF
TRBJ1-3 | TRBV2 | CASSSQDTIYF
TRBJ1-2 | TRBV29-1 | CSVERANYGYTF
TRBJ2-6 | TRBV5-1 | CASSHKTSGSGANVLTF
TRBJ2-2 | TRBV7-2 | CASGRRTGELFF
TRBJ2-7 | TRBV4-1 | CASSQVANSAGEQYF
TRBJ2-7 | TRBV5-4 | CASSLELGSYEQYF
TRBJ2-1 | TRBV29-1 | CSVELGLHNEQFF
TRBJ2-5 | TRBV6-5 | CASSYSAGLAETQYF
TRBJ1-2 | TRBV9 | CASSLQINIPGTGGSGYTF
TRBJ2-1 | TRBV19 | CASSLRTSSHIEQFF
TRBJ2-3 | TRBV5-6 | CASSALRLAGATDTQYF
TRBJ2-7 | TRBV28 | CASSVRLAGGREQYF
TRBJ2-2 | TRBV11-3 | CASSLPRLARTGELFF
TRBJ2-3 | TRBV7-8 | CASSFFVTGGPVADTQYF
TRBJ2-3 | TRBV4-1 | CASSQDEAAGTDTQYF
TRBJ2-5 | TRBV7-7 | CASSPGTSGGTQYF
TRBJ2-5 | TRBV18 | CASSPTGLETQYF
TRBJ2-1 | TRBV2 | CASRKDLKTYNEQFF
TRBJ2-1 | TRBV19 | CASSAGWTEYNEQFF
TRBJ2-7 | TRBV29-1 | CSVDASGGSSYEQYF
TRBJ2-1 | TRBV4-2 | CASSHPSLLSYNEQFF
TRBJ2-3 | TRBV7-2 | CASSLSGRPTDTQYF